Listed here is a single T cell receptor beta chain. Antigen: not known. This entry comes from a study of T cell responses to AZD1222 COVID-19 vaccine. Broader study findings: Scientists sampled the repertoires only once the peak T cell response had passed. Two doses of AZD1222 preceded a rise in Spike-specific TCR breadth and depth.

The assay was immunoSEQ multiplex PCR, and TCRdb's table has in-frame clones only and misses some. The data contain about 170,000 clones, 90% of them singletons. Sequencing was performed on peripheral blood, taken on day 0 of AZD1222 vaccination. The source of this sequence is an adult in good health.

CDR3 in amino acids: CASSSVSEQYF. As DNA, the CDR3 is TGTGCCAGCAGTTCCGTTTCTGAGCAGTACTTC. The rearrangement joins TRBV7-9 to TRBJ2-7; D is unresolved. The CDR3 totals 11 residues. Trimming removed 6 bases at V and 7 bases at J, with 10 bases between. Germline loops: CDR1 SEHNR, CDR2 FQNEAQ (reference sequence).